The sequence of this T cell receptor (beta chain) was determined in a study of blood T cell repertoires in COVID-19. Study information: In each case, the material was cDNA or gDNA derived from T cells, B-cell-depleted T cells, or PBMCs.

Here immunoSEQ multiplex PCR was the method, and the copy in TCRdb shows in-frame clones only, minus some. The sample consists of approximately 29,000 clones, about 89% of them appearing once. The ends lost 4 bases at V and 6 bases at J; junction bases unmatched: 8. This CDR3 is built from 16 residues. Germline V gene data show CDR1 as SGHTA and CDR2 as FQGNSA. The rearrangement joins TRBV7-2 to TRBJ2-2, with 10 bases fitting TRBD1. The sample comprised peripheral blood. The sequence came from a man between 65 and 85 years old with active COVID-19. CDR3 coding DNA: TGTGCCAGCAGCTCACCAGACAGGGGGCGGGCCGGGGAGCTGTTTTTT. This translates into CASSSPDRGRAGELFF.